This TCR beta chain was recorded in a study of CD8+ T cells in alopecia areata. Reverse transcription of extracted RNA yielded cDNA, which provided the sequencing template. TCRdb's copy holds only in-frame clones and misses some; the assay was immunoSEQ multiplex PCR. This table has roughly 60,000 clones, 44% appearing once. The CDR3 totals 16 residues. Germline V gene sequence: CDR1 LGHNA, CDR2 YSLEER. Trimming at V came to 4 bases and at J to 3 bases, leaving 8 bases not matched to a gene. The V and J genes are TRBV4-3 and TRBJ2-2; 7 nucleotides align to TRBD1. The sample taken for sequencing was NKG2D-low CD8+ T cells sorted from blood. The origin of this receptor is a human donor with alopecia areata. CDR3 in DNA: TGCGCCAGCAGCCCTCGGACAGGACAATACACCGGGGAGCTGTTTTTT. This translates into CASSPRTGQYTGELFF.